Listed here are 15 T cell receptor beta chains from one sample, sequenced in a study of CD8 T cells in ankylosing spondylitis. TCRdb re-called the 5' RACE reads with MiXCR, one entry per CDR3 protein. The sample records 250,000 or so distinct CDR3 sequences, under 12% being singletons. Sequenced material: blood, either unsorted or a sorted T cell fraction (not recorded which). Every receptor here comes from a male donor with ankylosing spondylitis or in good health (not recorded which).

This clonotype was counted ten times or more. The chain has TRBV30 and TRBJ2-3; 9 bases are shared with TRBD2. In germline, CDR1 is GTSNPN, CDR2 SVGIG (reference sequence). V was clipped by 2 bases and J by 5 bases; unmatched bases: 8. This CDR3 is built from 15 residues. The CDR3: CAWSYSGRGGDTQYF. CDR3 DNA sequence: TGTGCCTGGAGTTATAGCGGGAGAGGAGGAGATACGCAGTATTTT.

This clonotype was seen at least ten times. V usage is TRBV29-1 and J usage is TRBJ1-1, with a possible D match to TRBD1 (5 bases). The germline gives CDR1 SQVTM, CDR2 ANQGSEA. Trimming left V 4 bases short and J 0 bases short, with 9 bases between. This CDR3 contains 13 residues. The DNA of the CDR3 is TGCAGCGTTGTAAGGGACGTGAACACTGAAGCTTTCTTT. Protein: CSVVRDVNTEAFF.

This clonotype was found many times. The chain recombines TRBV5-1 with TRBJ2-3, with unresolved D. Germline V gene sequence: CDR1 SGHRS, CDR2 YFSETQ. This CDR3 has 14 amino acids. Trimming shortened V by 0 bases and J by 2 bases, and 7 bases separated the two germline ends. The CDR3 coding sequence is TGCGCCAGCAGCTTGGGGCGGCTCACAGATACGCAGTATTTT. It yields the protein CASSLGRLTDTQYF.

This clonotype was counted at least ten times. This chain connects TRBV14 to TRBJ2-3, with 8 bases fitting TRBD2. Germline loops: CDR1 SGHDN, CDR2 FVKESK. The CDR3 runs to 16 residues. The ends lost 1 base at V and 3 bases at J; junction bases unmatched: 6. The CDR3 protein is CASSQVAGGATDTQYF. The CDR3 DNA reads TGTGCCAGCAGCCAAGTGGCCGGGGGGGCAACAGATACGCAGTATTTT.

This clonotype was counted at least ten times. The V and J genes are TRBV7-2 and TRBJ1-2; no clear D. V lost 1 base, J lost 4 bases, and 13 bases lay in between. The CDR3 has 15 amino acids. In germline, CDR1 is SGHTA, CDR2 FQGNSA. CDR3: CASSLEGGGPYGYTF. The CDR3 DNA reads as TGTGCCAGCAGCTTAGAGGGTGGAGGGCCCTATGGCTACACCTTC. Full variable domain (rest looked up from reference TRBV7-2 and TRBJ1-2): GAGVSQSPSNKVTEKGKDVELRCDPISGHTALYWYRQSLGQGLEFLIYFQGNSAPDKSGLPSDRFSAERTGGSVSTLTIQRTQQEDSAVYLCASSLEGGGPYGYTFGSGTRLTVV.

This clonotype was picked up many times. The chain carries TRBV20-1 and TRBJ1-4; D call uncertain. CDR1 and CDR2 (germline): DFQATT, SNEGSKA (reference sequence). V was pared by 1 base and J by 4 bases, with 10 bases between. This CDR3 comprises 14 residues. In nucleotides, the CDR3 is TGCAGTGCTAGAGCCCGTCCTTTTAATGAAAAACTGTTTTTT. It is translated as CSARARPFNEKLFF.

This clonotype was observed many times. This sequence joins TRBV6-5 and TRBJ2-5; the D is unclear. The V gene lost 4 bases and the J gene lost 5 bases, with 11 bases spanning the gap. The CDR3 sequence is 13 residues long. The germline gives CDR1 MNHEY, CDR2 SVGAGI. This CDR3 is CASSLDRGETQYF. CDR3 nucleotide sequence: TGTGCCAGCAGTTTAGACCGTGGGGAGACCCAGTACTTC.

This clonotype was observed a handful of times. The rearrangement uses TRBV20-1 and TRBJ1-6, with a tentative D call TRBD1 (5 bases). The CDR3 extends over 16 amino acids. Looked up from germline, CDR1 is DFQATT and CDR2 is SNEGSKA (reference sequence). The V end was cut by 6 bases, the J end by 7 bases, with 22 bases between. This CDR3 reads CSAKRGREGANSPLHF. The CDR3 DNA reads TGCAGTGCCAAAAGGGGTCGGGAAGGGGCGAATTCACCCCTCCACTTT.

Ten or more counts support this clonotype. The V and J genes are TRBV5-1 and TRBJ1-1; a weak D match, TRBD1 (5 bases). CDR3 size: 14 residues. Between the trimmed V and J ends, which lost 4 bases and 7 bases, there was a span of 17 bases. Germline-derived CDR1 and CDR2 are SGHRS and YFSETQ. CDR3 sequence: CASSTGTSEGEAFF. CDR3 nucleotides: TGCGCCAGCAGCACCGGGACGTCAGAGGGTGAAGCTTTCTTT.

The chain has TRBV11-1 and TRBJ1-2, with 10 nucleotides matching TRBD1. V shed 4 bases, J shed 2 bases, and the junction held 7 bases outside the gene matches. Germline assignment: CDR1 SGHAT and CDR2 FQDESV (reference sequence). The CDR3 runs 16 residues. The CDR3 DNA sequence: TGTGCCAGCAGCTCGGGACAGGGGTCGCAAAACTATGGCTACACCTTC. It translates to CASSSGQGSQNYGYTF. The full variable domain, completed using reference TRBV11-1 and TRBJ1-2, is EAEVAQSPRYKITEKSQAVAFWCDPISGHATLYWYRQILGQGPELLVQFQDESVVDDSQLPKDRFSAERLKGVDSTLKIQPAELGDSAMYLCASSSGQGSQNYGYTFGSGTRLTVV.

This clonotype was detected many times. The CDR3 loop reads CAWSGSPYEKLFF. The CDR3 DNA sequence: TGTGCCTGGAGCGGCAGTCCGTATGAAAAACTGTTTTTT. The V and J genes are TRBV30 and TRBJ1-4; D is ambiguous. The CDR3 contains 13 residues. Between the trimmed V and J ends, which lost 3 bases and 6 bases, there was a span of 11 bases. Per the germline V gene, CDR1 is GTSNPN and CDR2 is SVGIG (reference sequence).

This clonotype occurred many times. J is TRBJ2-2 and V is TRBV3-1; 7 nucleotides agree with TRBD1. J gave up 1 base and V 4 bases, and 3 bases lay outside the gene matches. Germline CDR1 reads LGHDT; CDR2 reads YNNKEL (reference sequence). The CDR3 loop spans 15 amino acids. This CDR3 is CASSPGTVNTGELFF. The CDR3 DNA reads TGTGCCAGCAGCCCGGGGACAGTGAACACCGGGGAGCTGTTTTTT.

At least ten counts were recorded for this clonotype. The chain is built from TRBV20-1 and TRBJ1-1; D is ambiguous. V dropped 0 bases and J dropped 3 bases, with 8 bases sitting between them. The germline V gene encodes CDR1 DFQATT and CDR2 SNEGSKA (reference sequence). The length of the CDR3 is 13 residues. The CDR3 reads CSARDPSHTEAFF. In nucleotides, the CDR3 is TGCAGTGCTAGAGATCCCAGCCACACTGAAGCTTTCTTT.

This chain connects TRBV7-2 to TRBJ1-5, with D maybe TRBD1 (6 bases). Deletions cut 4 bases from V and 0 bases from J, with 10 bases between. This CDR3 comprises 15 residues. Per the germline V gene, CDR1 is SGHTA and CDR2 is FQGNSA. In DNA, the CDR3 is TGTGCCAGCAGCTCAGGGGCACATAGCAATCAGCCCCAGCATTTT. Translating gives CASSSGAHSNQPQHF.

This clonotype was observed a few times. A much larger clonotype is one base distant, so this may be a read error. The chain couples TRBV13 to TRBJ1-5; no definite D call. The V end lost 5 bases, the J end lost 7 bases, and 9 bases lay between the germline ends. Per the germline V gene, CDR1 is PRHDT and CDR2 is FYEKMQ (reference sequence). The CDR3 length is 12 residues. CDR3 in amino acids: CASSGGDQPQHF. The CDR3 bases are TGTGCCAGCAGCGGCGGCGACCAGCCCCAGCATTTT.